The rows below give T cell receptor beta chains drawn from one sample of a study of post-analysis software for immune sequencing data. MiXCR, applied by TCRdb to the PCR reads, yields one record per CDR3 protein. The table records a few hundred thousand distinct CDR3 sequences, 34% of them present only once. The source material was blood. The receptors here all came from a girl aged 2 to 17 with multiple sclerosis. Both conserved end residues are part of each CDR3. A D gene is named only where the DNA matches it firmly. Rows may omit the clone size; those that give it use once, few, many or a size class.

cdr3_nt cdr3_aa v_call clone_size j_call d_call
TGTGCCAGCAGCTTAGATCCCACTTACTACGAGCAGTACTTC CASSLDPTYYEQYF TRBV7-9 few TRBJ2-7 -
TGTGCCAGCAGCTTGACGGCCCTGAGCTCCTACGAGCAGTACTTC CASSLTALSSYEQYF TRBV7-2 few TRBJ2-7 -
TGTGCCAGCAGCTCCCGGGTTAGCGGGGGGCCTAGCACAGATACGCAGTATTTT CASSSRVSGGPSTDTQYF TRBV11-3 - TRBJ2-3 TRBD2
TGCGCCAGCAGCTCAACCCCGGACAGGGTGGGCGCAGATACGCAGTATTTT CASSSTPDRVGADTQYF TRBV5-1 - TRBJ2-3 TRBD1
TGCGCCAGCAGCCCGGGACAGGGCTACGAGCAGTTCTTC CASSPGQGYEQFF TRBV4-1 few TRBJ2-1 TRBD1
TGTGCCAGCAGACCACAGGGGGCCAGGGAGACCCAGTACTTC CASRPQGARETQYF TRBV28 few TRBJ2-5 TRBD1
TGTGCCAGCAGCCCCCAGGATCCCTCCTCCTACAATGAGCAGTTCTTC CASSPQDPSSYNEQFF TRBV7-9 - TRBJ2-1 -
TGCAGTGCTAGACTTCGGGGGGCCCCTAACACTGAAGCTTTCTTT CSARLRGAPNTEAFF TRBV20-1 few TRBJ1-1 -
TGCAGCGTTCGAGCCGGAGGAGATACGCAGTATTTT CSVRAGGDTQYF TRBV29-1 few TRBJ2-3 -
TGTGCCAGCAGTGAAGGCCTCTGGGGGATCCAAGAGACCCAGTACTTC CASSEGLWGIQETQYF TRBV25-1 few TRBJ2-5 -
TGTGCCAGCAGTTACTCCACAGTGAGCGTTGGCGACAATGAGCAGTTCTTC CASSYSTVSVGDNEQFF TRBV6-5 few TRBJ2-1 -
TGTGCCACCGGTGATTTAGGAACCGCTGAAGCTTTCTTT CATGDLGTAEAFF TRBV24-1 - TRBJ1-1 -
TGCGCCAGCGGGTATCAGGGGGCGCCCACTGAAGCTTTCTTT CASGYQGAPTEAFF TRBV5-1 - TRBJ1-1 TRBD1
TGTGCCAGCAGCCATCTAGCGGGGGGAGGGGACACAGATACGCAGTATTTT CASSHLAGGGDTDTQYF TRBV28 - TRBJ2-3 TRBD2
TGCAGTGCGTACAGGAGTTTCACAGATACGCAGTATTTT CSAYRSFTDTQYF TRBV20-1 - TRBJ2-3 -
TGCAGTGCTCAGCAACAAGAGACCCAGTACTTC CSAQQQETQYF TRBV20-1 many TRBJ2-5 -
TGTGCCAGCAGCTTGTCTCGCCAGCCGAAATATTCCTATGGCTACACCTTC CASSLSRQPKYSYGYTF TRBV11-1 few TRBJ1-2 -
TGTGCCAGCAGCCGCCTTGGGGGCACAACAGAGACCCAGTACTTC CASSRLGGTTETQYF TRBV7-9 - TRBJ2-5 -
TGTGCCAGCAGCAACCCCCCATACAATGAGCAGTTCTTC CASSNPPYNEQFF TRBV7-3 many TRBJ2-1 -
TGCAGTGCTGCCCCCGCTCGAAGCCCTCTTCTCTACAATGAGCAGTACTTC CSAAPARSPLLYNEQYF TRBV20-1 - TRBJ2-7 -
TGTGCCAGCAGCCCGAATCGTGGGCGGTTCCTGAACACCGGGGAGCTGTTTTTT CASSPNRGRFLNTGELFF TRBV3-1 once TRBJ2-2 -
TGCAGTGCTAGAGACAGGGGATTCACTGAAGCTTTCTTT CSARDRGFTEAFF TRBV20-1 few TRBJ1-1 -
TGTGCCAGCAGGAGAAGGGGTCCAGACACTGAAGCTTTCTTT CASRRRGPDTEAFF TRBV6-1 few TRBJ1-1 -
TGCGCCAGCAGCTGGAGGACTTCTCAAGAGACCCAGTACTTC CASSWRTSQETQYF TRBV5-1 many TRBJ2-5 -
TGTGCCAGCAGCCCGCTTTGGGAGGGCCCCTACAATGAGCAGTTCTTC CASSPLWEGPYNEQFF TRBV3-1 - TRBJ2-1 TRBD2
TGTGCCAGCGGACAGGGGTTCATCAAAGTTAGTGGTGACACTGAAGCTTTCTTT CASGQGFIKVSGDTEAFF TRBV6-1 - TRBJ1-1 TRBD1
TGTGCCAGCAGCTCGTTACAGGGATGGTATGGCTACACCTTC CASSSLQGWYGYTF TRBV7-2 - TRBJ1-2 -
TGTGCCAGCTCACCCCTGGACAGGGGGCTTGTGGAGACCCAGTTCTTC CASSPLDRGLVETQFF TRBV18 - TRBJ2-1 TRBD1
TGCAGTGCTAGACCCTACACTGAAGCTTTCTTT CSARPYTEAFF TRBV20-1 few TRBJ1-1 -
TGTGCCGGCAGCGTAGAAGGATTCGGACTAGCGGAGACCCAGTACTTC CAGSVEGFGLAETQYF TRBV9 - TRBJ2-5 TRBD2
TGTGCCATTGACAGGGGGGATCGTAGCGAGCAGTACTTC CAIDRGDRSEQYF TRBV10-3 many TRBJ2-7 TRBD1
TGTGCCAGCAGTTTAGGGACGGGGCCTGGGGAAAAACTGTTTTTT CASSLGTGPGEKLFF TRBV12-3/TRBV12-4 few TRBJ1-4 -
TGTGCCAGCAACGTTGGGGTCATTCAGTACTTC CASNVGVIQYF TRBV12-3/TRBV12-4 few TRBJ2-4 -
TGCGCCAGCAGCTTGAGCGACTCTGGAAACACCATATATTTT CASSLSDSGNTIYF TRBV5-1 once TRBJ1-3 -
TGTGCCAGCAGTTACTCCCCGGGGTATGGCTACACCTTC CASSYSPGYGYTF TRBV6-6 - TRBJ1-2 -
TGCAGTGCCCCCGGCCCCCACAGGGGGCCTAAAGAGACCCAGTACTTC CSAPGPHRGPKETQYF TRBV20-1 few TRBJ2-5 TRBD1
TGCGCCAGCAGTGTATTAGCGGGGGAGGATGAGCAGTTCTTC CASSVLAGEDEQFF TRBV5-1 few TRBJ2-1 TRBD2
TGTGCCAGCAGCCGCGGACTAGCGCAAGAGCCCCAGTACTTC CASSRGLAQEPQYF TRBV5-5 - TRBJ2-5 TRBD2
TGCGCCAGCAGCCGTTGGCAGGGCGGGGAGCTGTTTTTT CASSRWQGGELFF TRBV4-1 - TRBJ2-2 -
TGTGCCAGCAGCTTAGGGGTCAGCTATAATTCACCCCTCCACTTT CASSLGVSYNSPLHF TRBV7-2 few TRBJ1-6 -
TGTGCCAGCAGTCCCCCTCGGGGCCTCCTTAAAAAGTACTTC CASSPPRGLLKKYF TRBV7-9 - TRBJ2-5 -
TGTGCCACCAGCAGAGACGGACAGGTAGGATACGAGCAGTACTTC CATSRDGQVGYEQYF TRBV15 - TRBJ2-7 TRBD1
TGTGCCAGCAGTTCCCAATTCGTGGCGGAGGAGACCCAGTACTTC CASSSQFVAEETQYF TRBV6-6 - TRBJ2-5 -
- CASSSSGPTLDQPQHF TRBV6-6 - TRBJ1-5 -
TGTGCCAGCAGCTTGGTCCAGGGGAGGCAAGAGACCCAGTACTTC CASSLVQGRQETQYF TRBV5-8 - TRBJ2-5 -
TGTGCCAGCAGCTTAGTAGGAGGGACCCCCGGCCCCTACGAGCAGTACTTC CASSLVGGTPGPYEQYF TRBV13 - TRBJ2-7 -
TGCAGTGCTAGATTAGCGGGTGGAGATACGCAGTATTTT CSARLAGGDTQYF TRBV20-1 few TRBJ2-3 TRBD2
TGTGCCAGCAACGACAGGGCCTTTCGAGAGACCCAGTACTTC CASNDRAFRETQYF TRBV2 few TRBJ2-5 TRBD1
TGTGCCATCAGTGATACCGGGACAGGGTTAGGGACCCAGTACTTC CAISDTGTGLGTQYF TRBV10-3 - TRBJ2-5 TRBD1
TGTGCTAGTGGTAAGGGAACGAACACTGAAGCTTTCTTT CASGKGTNTEAFF TRBV12-5 - TRBJ1-1 -